The clone carrying this T cell receptor beta chain was picked up a small number of times. Antigen unknown. This specimen comes from a study of CD8 T cells in ankylosing spondylitis. Study-wide results and limits: Reportedly, significant enrichment of disease-linked clones occurred in matched ankylosing spondylitis synovial fluid. Earlier work had already found some motif variants in reactive arthritis synovial fluid and blood. Blood from ankylosing spondylitis patients appeared to carry a characteristic roughly 8-variant TCR beta motif. Disease-linked clones were found to be CD8+ and relatively rare in peripheral blood.

The CDR3 runs 14 residues. Trimming took 6 bases from V and 7 from J; bases not matched to a gene: 9. Germline loops: CDR1 MNHNS, CDR2 SASEGT. Libraries for TCR beta were made by quantitative 5'-RACE with molecular barcodes. TCRdb reanalysed the 5' RACE reads using MiXCR and keeps one entry per CDR3 protein. The top ten clones hold 30% to 35% of a sample with around 130,000 distinct CDR3 sequences, over 15% of them seen once. This sequence was found in a male donor with ankylosing spondylitis. The sample taken for sequencing was blood, either unsorted or a sorted T cell fraction (not recorded which). The rearrangement uses TRBV6-1 and TRBJ2-3; 8 nucleotides match TRBD1. CDR3: CASSPGQGIHTQYF. The CDR3 DNA reads TGTGCCAGCAGCCCTGGACAGGGAATTCATACGCAGTATTTT.